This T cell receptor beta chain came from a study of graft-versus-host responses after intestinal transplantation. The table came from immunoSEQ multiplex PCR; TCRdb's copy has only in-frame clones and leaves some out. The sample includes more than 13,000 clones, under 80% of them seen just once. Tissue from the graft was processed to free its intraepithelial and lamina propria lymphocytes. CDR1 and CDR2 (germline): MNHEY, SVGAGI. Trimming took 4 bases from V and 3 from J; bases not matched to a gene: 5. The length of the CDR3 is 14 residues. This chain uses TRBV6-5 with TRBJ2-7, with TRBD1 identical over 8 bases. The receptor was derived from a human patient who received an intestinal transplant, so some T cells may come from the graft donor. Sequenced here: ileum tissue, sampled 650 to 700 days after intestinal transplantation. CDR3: CASSSQGGYYEQYF. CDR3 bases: TGTGCCAGCAGTTCACAGGGGGGTTACTACGAGCAGTACTTC.